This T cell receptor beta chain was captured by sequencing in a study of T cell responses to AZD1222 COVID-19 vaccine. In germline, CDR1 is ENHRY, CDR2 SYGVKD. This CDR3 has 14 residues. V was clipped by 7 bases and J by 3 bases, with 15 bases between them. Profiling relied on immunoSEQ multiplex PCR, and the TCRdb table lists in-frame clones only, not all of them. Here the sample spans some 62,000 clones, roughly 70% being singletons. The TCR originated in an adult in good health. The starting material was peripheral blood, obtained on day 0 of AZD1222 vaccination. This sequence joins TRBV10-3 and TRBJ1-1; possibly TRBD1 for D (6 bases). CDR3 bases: TGTGCCATCACAGCGGGGGCCCTTGACACTGAAGCTTTCTTT. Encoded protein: CAITAGALDTEAFF.